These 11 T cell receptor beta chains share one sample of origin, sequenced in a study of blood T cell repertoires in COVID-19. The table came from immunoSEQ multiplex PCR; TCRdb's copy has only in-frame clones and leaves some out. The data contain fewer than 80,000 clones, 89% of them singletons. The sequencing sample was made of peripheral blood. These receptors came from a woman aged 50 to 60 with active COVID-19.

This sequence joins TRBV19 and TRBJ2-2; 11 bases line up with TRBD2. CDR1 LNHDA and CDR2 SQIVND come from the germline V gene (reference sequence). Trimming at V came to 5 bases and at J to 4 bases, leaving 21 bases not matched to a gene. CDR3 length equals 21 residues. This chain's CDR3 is CASSAPMIAGGPLVGTGELFF. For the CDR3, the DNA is TGTGCCAGTAGTGCTCCCATGATAGCGGGAGGGCCCCTAGTAGGCACCGGGGAGCTGTTTTTT.

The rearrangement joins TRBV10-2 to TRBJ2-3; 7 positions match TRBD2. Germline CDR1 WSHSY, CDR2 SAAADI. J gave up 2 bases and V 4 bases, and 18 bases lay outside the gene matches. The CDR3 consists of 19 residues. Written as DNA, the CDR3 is TGCGCCAGCAGTGGAGAAGTCTTGGGGGAGGGCCGGCTCACAGATACGCAGTATTTT. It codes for CASSGEVLGEGRLTDTQYF.

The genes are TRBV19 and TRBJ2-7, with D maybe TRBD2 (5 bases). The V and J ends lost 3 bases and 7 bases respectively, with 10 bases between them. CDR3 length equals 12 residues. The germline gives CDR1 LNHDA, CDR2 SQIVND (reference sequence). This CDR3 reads CASSILPGEQYF. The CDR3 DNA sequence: TGTGCCAGTAGTATTTTGCCGGGGGAGCAGTACTTC.

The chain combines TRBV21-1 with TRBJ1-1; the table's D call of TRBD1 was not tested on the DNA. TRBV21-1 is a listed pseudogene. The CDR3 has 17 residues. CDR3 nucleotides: TGTGCCAGCAGCAAAGAGGGCAGGGGAACGGTGAACACTGAAGCTTTCTTT. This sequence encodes CASSKEGRGTVNTEAFF.

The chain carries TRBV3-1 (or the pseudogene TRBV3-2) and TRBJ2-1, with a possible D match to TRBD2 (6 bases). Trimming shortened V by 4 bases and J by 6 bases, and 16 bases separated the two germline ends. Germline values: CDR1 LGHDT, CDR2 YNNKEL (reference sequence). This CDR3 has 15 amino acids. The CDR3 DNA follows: TGTGCCAGCAGCCTCGGGAGCGGCCGGCGCAATGAGCAGTTCTTC. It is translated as CASSLGSGRRNEQFF.

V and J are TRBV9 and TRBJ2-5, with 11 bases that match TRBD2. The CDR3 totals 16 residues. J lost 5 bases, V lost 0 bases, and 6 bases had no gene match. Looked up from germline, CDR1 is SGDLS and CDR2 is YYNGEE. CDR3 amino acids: CASSVVGSGRAETQYF. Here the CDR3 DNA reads TGTGCCAGCAGCGTAGTTGGTAGCGGGAGGGCGGAGACCCAGTACTTC. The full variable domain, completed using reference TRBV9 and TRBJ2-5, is DSGVTQTPKHLITATGQRVTLRCSPRSGDLSVYWYQQSLDQGLQFLIQYYNGEERAKGNILERFSAQQFPDLHSELNLSSLELGDSALYFCASSVVGSGRAETQYFGPGTRLLVL.

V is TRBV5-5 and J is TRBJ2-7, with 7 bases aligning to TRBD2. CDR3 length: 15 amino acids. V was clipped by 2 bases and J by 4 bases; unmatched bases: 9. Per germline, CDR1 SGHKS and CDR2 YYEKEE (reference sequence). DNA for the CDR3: TGTGCCAGCAGCTTCGATGACGCGGGAGTATACGAGCAGTACTTC. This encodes CASSFDDAGVYEQYF. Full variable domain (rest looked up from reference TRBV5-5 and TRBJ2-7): DAGVTQSPTHLIKTRGQQVTLRCSPISGHKSVSWYQQVLGQGPQFIFQYYEKEERGRGNFPDRFSARQFPNYSSELNVNALLLGDSALYLCASSFDDAGVYEQYFGPGTRLTVT.

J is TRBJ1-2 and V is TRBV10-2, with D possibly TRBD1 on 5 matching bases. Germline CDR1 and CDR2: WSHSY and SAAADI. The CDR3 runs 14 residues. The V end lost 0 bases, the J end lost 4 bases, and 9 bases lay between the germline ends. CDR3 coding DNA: TGCGCCAGCAGTGAGTCGCAGGGCACCTATGGCTACACCTTC. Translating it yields CASSESQGTYGYTF.

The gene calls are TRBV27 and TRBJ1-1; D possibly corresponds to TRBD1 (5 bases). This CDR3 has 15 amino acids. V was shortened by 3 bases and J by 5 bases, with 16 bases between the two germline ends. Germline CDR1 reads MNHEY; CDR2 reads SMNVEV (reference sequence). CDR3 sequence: CASSFGLTDRTEAFF. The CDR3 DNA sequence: TGTGCCAGCAGTTTTGGTTTGACAGATAGGACTGAAGCTTTCTTT.

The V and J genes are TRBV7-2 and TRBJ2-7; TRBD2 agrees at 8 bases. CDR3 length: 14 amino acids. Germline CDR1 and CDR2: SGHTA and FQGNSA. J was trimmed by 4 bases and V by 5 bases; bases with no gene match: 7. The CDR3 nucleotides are TGTGCCAGCAGCGCCGGGACTAGTGGGTACGAGCAGTACTTC. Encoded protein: CASSAGTSGYEQYF.

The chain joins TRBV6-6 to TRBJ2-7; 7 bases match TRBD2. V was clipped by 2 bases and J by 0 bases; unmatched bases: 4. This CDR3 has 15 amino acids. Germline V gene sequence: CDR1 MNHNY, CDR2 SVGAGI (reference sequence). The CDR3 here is CASSYGRGISYEQYF. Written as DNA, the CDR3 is TGTGCCAGCAGTTACGGGCGGGGGATCTCCTACGAGCAGTACTTC.